These T cell receptor beta chains were read from a single sample in a study of cytomegalovirus exposure and HLA in healthy donors. Data came from immunoSEQ multiplex PCR; TCRdb stores just in-frame clones and leaves some out. Of 150,000 to 200,000 clones listed, 70% to 80% are singletons. The material sequenced was PBMCs. All receptors derive from a woman aged 55-70 years in good health and CMV-seropositive. Both conserved end residues are part of each CDR3. A D gene is named only where the DNA matches it firmly. Only part of the rows carry a size: once, few, many, or a class if the clone is expanded.

J: TRBJ2-2
size: .
D: TRBD2
V: TRBV7-9
CDR3: CASSPFPPTSGGVTGELFF
DNA: TGTGCCAGCAGCCCTTTCCCACCAACTAGCGGGGGGGTCACCGGGGAGCTGTTTTTT

J: TRBJ2-5
size: .
D: TRBD1
V: TRBV12-5
CDR3: CASARDRGRQETQYF
DNA: TGTGCTAGTGCCAGGGACAGGGGGCGTCAAGAGACCCAGTACTTC

J: TRBJ1-1
size: .
D: .
V: TRBV15
CDR3: CASSRRGNPLTGDNTEAFF
DNA: TGTGCTTCTAGTCGGCGGGGCAACCCCTTGACGGGGGATAACACTGAAGCTTTCTTT

J: TRBJ1-3
size: .
D: .
V: TRBV6-5
CDR3: CASSTGGNTIYF
DNA: TGTGCCAGTAGTACTGGTGGAAACACCATATATTTT

J: TRBJ1-6
size: few
D: .
V: TRBV6-1
CDR3: CASLRQHNSPLHF
DNA: TGTGCCAGTCTGCGACAGCATAATTCACCCCTCCACTTT

J: TRBJ1-3
size: few
D: TRBD1
V: TRBV5-3
CDR3: CARSLTGNSGNTIYF
DNA: TGTGCCAGAAGTTTGACAGGGAACTCTGGAAACACCATATATTTT

J: TRBJ1-2
size: .
D: .
V: TRBV10-3
CDR3: CATGGGYGYTF
DNA: TGTGCCACCGGGGGGGGTTATGGCTACACCTTC

J: TRBJ2-3
size: .
D: .
V: TRBV9
CDR3: CASSPIQYSDTQYF
DNA: TGTGCCAGCAGCCCCATACAGTATTCAGATACGCAGTATTTT

J: TRBJ2-3
size: few
D: TRBD1
V: TRBV9
CDR3: CASSETGTGGVRDTQYF
DNA: TGTGCCAGCAGCGAAACCGGGACAGGGGGCGTGAGAGATACGCAGTATTTT

J: TRBJ2-2
size: .
D: TRBD1
V: TRBV9
CDR3: CASSLNRGFTGELFF
DNA: TGTGCCAGCAGCCTAAACAGGGGGTTTACCGGGGAGCTGTTTTTT

J: TRBJ2-1
size: .
D: TRBD2
V: TRBV27
CDR3: CASSRLSTSGRNEQFF
DNA: TGTGCCAGCAGTCGACTTTCGACTAGCGGGAGAAATGAGCAGTTCTTC

J: TRBJ1-2
size: .
D: TRBD1
V: TRBV29-1
CDR3: CSVDRRDRGQSNYGYTF
DNA: TGCAGCGTTGATAGGCGCGACAGGGGCCAATCTAACTATGGCTACACCTTC

J: TRBJ2-1
size: .
D: TRBD2
V: TRBV29-1
CDR3: CSASRVAGGFNEQFF
DNA: TGCAGCGCCTCCCGGGTAGCGGGAGGCTTCAATGAGCAGTTCTTC

J: TRBJ2-2
size: .
D: .
V: TRBV5-1
CDR3: CASSAGPQPGELFF
DNA: TGCGCCAGCAGCGCGGGCCCCCAGCCCGGGGAGCTGTTTTTT

J: TRBJ2-3
size: .
D: .
V: TRBV5-1
CDR3: CASSGGQSFSTDTQYF
DNA: TGCGCCAGCAGCGGAGGACAGAGCTTCAGCACAGATACGCAGTATTTT

J: TRBJ1-2
size: few
D: .
V: TRBV6-4
CDR3: CASSETTGTTYTF
DNA: TGTGCCAGCAGTGAAACCACCGGGACAACGTACACCTTC

J: TRBJ2-5
size: .
D: .
V: TRBV7-2
CDR3: CATLTRPQETQYF
DNA: TGTGCCACCCTCACCAGGCCCCAAGAGACCCAGTACTTC

J: TRBJ2-2
size: once
D: .
V: TRBV11-2
CDR3: CASSLMLRRTQTGELFF
DNA: TGTGCCAGCAGCTTAATGCTTAGACGGACTCAGACCGGGGAGCTGTTTTTT

J: TRBJ2-1
size: once
D: TRBD2
V: TRBV7-9
CDR3: CASSFTSGGLGEQFF
DNA: TGTGCCAGCAGCTTCACGTCGGGAGGATTAGGTGAGCAGTTCTTC

J: TRBJ2-2
size: .
D: .
V: TRBV5-4
CDR3: CASSLHPGESGELFF
DNA: TGTGCCAGCAGCCTCCACCCCGGGGAATCCGGGGAGCTGTTTTTT

J: TRBJ2-3
size: .
D: .
V: TRBV14
CDR3: CASSYTTDTQYF
DNA: TGTGCCAGCAGCTACACCACAGATACGCAGTATTTT

J: TRBJ2-2
size: .
D: .
V: TRBV27
CDR3: CASSYDSLRSNTGELFF
DNA: TGTGCCAGCAGTTATGACAGCTTACGATCGAACACCGGGGAGCTGTTTTTT

J: TRBJ2-3
size: .
D: .
V: TRBV29-1
CDR3: CSGGRVGGSTDTQYF
DNA: TGCAGCGGCGGACGGGTCGGAGGTAGCACAGATACGCAGTATTTT

J: TRBJ1-1
size: .
D: .
V: TRBV4-2
CDR3: CASSQRGGQGTEAFF
DNA: TGTGCCAGCAGCCAAAGGGGGGGGCAAGGCACTGAAGCTTTCTTT

J: TRBJ2-7
size: .
D: TRBD1
V: TRBV7-8
CDR3: CASSLRQGPSGEQYF
DNA: TGTGCCAGCAGCCTTAGACAGGGACCCTCCGGGGAGCAGTACTTC

J: TRBJ1-5
size: once
D: .
V: TRBV6-1
CDR3: CASSEGGTRSQPQHF
DNA: TGTGCCAGCAGTGAAGGAGGGACACGATCTCAGCCCCAGCATTTT

J: TRBJ2-5
size: .
D: .
V: TRBV12-5
CDR3: CASAQGMQETQYF
DNA: TGTGCTAGTGCCCAGGGGATGCAAGAGACCCAGTACTTC

J: TRBJ1-4
size: .
D: TRBD1
V: TRBV18
CDR3: CASSPTGEEKLFF
DNA: TGTGCCAGCTCACCCACAGGGGAAGAAAAACTGTTTTTT

J: TRBJ2-2
size: .
D: .
V: TRBV6-5
CDR3: CASSYQAVAGELFF
DNA: TGTGCCAGCAGTTACCAGGCTGTGGCCGGGGAGCTGTTTTTT

J: TRBJ1-2
size: .
D: .
V: TRBV30
CDR3: CAWASRELGFYGYTF
DNA: TGTGCCTGGGCAAGCCGGGAGCTAGGGTTCTATGGCTACACCTTC

J: TRBJ2-5
size: .
D: .
V: TRBV29-1
CDR3: CSVGSRGAGETQYF
DNA: TGCAGCGTTGGGAGTCGGGGGGCGGGGGAGACCCAGTACTTC

J: TRBJ2-3
size: .
D: .
V: TRBV29-1
CDR3: CSGNGPTTDTQYF
DNA: TGCAGCGGAAACGGTCCCACCACAGATACGCAGTATTTT

J: TRBJ2-1
size: .
D: TRBD2
V: TRBV5-1
CDR3: CASGGTSSYNEQFF
DNA: TGCGCTAGCGGGGGGACTAGCTCCTACAATGAGCAGTTCTTC

J: TRBJ1-5
size: .
D: TRBD1
V: TRBV28
CDR3: CASSLPRQGSNQPQHF
DNA: TGTGCCAGCAGTTTACCCCGACAGGGAAGCAATCAGCCCCAGCATTTT

J: TRBJ2-5
size: .
D: TRBD2
V: TRBV9
CDR3: CASSREGETQYF
DNA: TGTGCCAGCAGCCGGGAGGGGGAGACCCAGTACTTC

J: TRBJ1-1
size: .
D: .
V: TRBV30
CDR3: CAWSDGNTEAFF
DNA: TGTGCCTGGAGTGACGGGAACACTGAAGCTTTCTTT

J: TRBJ2-5
size: .
D: .
V: TRBV29-1
CDR3: CSVEGEGKETQYF
DNA: TGCAGCGTTGAAGGTGAGGGTAAGGAGACCCAGTACTTC

J: TRBJ1-6
size: few
D: TRBD1
V: TRBV5-1
CDR3: CASSLEGQGASLHF
DNA: TGCGCCAGCAGCTTGGAGGGTCAGGGGGCTTCCCTCCACTTT